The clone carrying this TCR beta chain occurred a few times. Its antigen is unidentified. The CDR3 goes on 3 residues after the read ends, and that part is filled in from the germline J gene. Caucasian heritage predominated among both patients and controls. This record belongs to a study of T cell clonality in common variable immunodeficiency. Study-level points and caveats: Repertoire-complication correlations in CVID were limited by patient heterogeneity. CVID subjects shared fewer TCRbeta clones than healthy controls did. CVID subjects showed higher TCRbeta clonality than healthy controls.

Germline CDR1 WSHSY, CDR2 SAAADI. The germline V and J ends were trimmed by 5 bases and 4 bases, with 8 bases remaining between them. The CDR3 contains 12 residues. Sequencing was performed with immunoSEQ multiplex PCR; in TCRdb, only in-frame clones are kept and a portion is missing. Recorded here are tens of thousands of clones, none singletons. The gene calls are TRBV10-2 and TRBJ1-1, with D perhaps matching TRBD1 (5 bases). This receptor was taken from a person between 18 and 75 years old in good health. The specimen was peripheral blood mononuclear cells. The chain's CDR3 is CASSQGATEAFF. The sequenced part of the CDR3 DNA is TGCGCCAGCAGTCAGGGTGCCACTGAA.